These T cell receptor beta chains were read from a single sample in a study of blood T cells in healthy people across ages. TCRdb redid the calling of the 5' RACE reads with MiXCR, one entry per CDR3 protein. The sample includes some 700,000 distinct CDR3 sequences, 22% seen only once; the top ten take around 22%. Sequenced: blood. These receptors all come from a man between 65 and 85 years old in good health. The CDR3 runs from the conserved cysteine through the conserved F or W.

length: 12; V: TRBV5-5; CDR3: CASSLNTNTQYF
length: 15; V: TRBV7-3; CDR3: CASSLMQLMNTEAFF
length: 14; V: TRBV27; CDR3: CASRIGSGKETQYF
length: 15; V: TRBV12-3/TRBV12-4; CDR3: CASSLALTGTPEAFF
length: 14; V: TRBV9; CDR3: CASSVQGSVNTIYF
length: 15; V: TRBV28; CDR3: CASSFLQGVYNEQFF
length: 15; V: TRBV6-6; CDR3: CASSAGRGTVEKLFF
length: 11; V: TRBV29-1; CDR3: CSVGLAGGADF
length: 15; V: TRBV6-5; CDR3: CASSYSPLSSYEQYF
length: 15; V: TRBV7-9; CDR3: CASSLTGETTDTQYF
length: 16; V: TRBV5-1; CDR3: CASSQNRNRQDHTQYF
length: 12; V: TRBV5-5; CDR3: CASSYLFDGYTF
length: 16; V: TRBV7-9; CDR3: CASSPQGLLSYNEQFF
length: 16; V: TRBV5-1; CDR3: CASSLAPAGGGDTQYF
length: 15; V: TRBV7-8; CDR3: CASSLGAGRFDEQFF
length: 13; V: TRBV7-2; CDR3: CASSLEMSETQYF
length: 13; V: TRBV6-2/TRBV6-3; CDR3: CASAGLETDTQYF
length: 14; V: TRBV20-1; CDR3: CSARQTSGRDTQYF
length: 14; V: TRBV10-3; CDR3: CATRRVADSDTQYF
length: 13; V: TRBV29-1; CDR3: CSVEERRNTEAFF
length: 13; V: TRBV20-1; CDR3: CSCTRSDNQPQHF
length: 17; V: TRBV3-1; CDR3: CASSPDGRGSLTDTQYF
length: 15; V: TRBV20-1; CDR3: CSASSGTGSGYEQFF
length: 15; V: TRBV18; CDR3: CASSPLAGGPDTQYF
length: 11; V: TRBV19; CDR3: CASSMAYGYTF
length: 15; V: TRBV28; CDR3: CASSLSQRKNEKLFF
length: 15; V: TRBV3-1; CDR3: CASSRLGQVIYGYTF
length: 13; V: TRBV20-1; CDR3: CSARESRGDGYIF
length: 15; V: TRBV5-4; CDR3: CASSLAVGEQETQYF
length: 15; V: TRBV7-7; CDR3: CASSSTGHFQETQYF
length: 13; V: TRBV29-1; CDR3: CSVETSRARELFF
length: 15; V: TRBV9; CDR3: CASSVVGLPVHEQFF
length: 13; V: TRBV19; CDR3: CASSIDSGETQYF
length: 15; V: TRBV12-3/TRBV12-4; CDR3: CASSPEGVAKNIQYF
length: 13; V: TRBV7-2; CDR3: CASRVDSGNTIYF
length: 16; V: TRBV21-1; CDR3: CASSKLLREGIDTQYF
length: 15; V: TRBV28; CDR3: CASSIPGGSDEKLFF
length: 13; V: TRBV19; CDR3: CAGSRARGQPQHF
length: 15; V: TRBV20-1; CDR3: CSANLVTGVAYEQYF
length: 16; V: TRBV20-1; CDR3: CSARDPTAALYNEQFF
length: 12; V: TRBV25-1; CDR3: CASGEVYNEQFF
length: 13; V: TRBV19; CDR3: CASSMDRNQPQHF
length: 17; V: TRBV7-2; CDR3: CASSPSRTGFSTDTQYF
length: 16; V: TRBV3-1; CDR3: CASSQDRGSGKETQYF
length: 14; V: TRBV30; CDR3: CAWSVLPTNEKLFF
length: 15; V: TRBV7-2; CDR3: CASSLVGLAEETQYF
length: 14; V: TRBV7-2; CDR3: CASSPWTEQETQYF
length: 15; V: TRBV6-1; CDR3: CASSEAIGSTGGQYF
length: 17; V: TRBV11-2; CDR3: CASSFELAARYKNIQYF
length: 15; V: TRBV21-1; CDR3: CASSEDLGQVGKLFF
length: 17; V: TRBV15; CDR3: CATSRDFGAGSTDTQYF
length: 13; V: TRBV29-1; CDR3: CSGRLGGQEKLFF